Sequencing of this T cell receptor beta chain was carried out in a study of T cell changes during pregnancy in multiple sclerosis. Germline loops: CDR1 LGHNA, CDR2 YSLEER. Trimming pared 1 base from V and 9 bases from J, leaving 21 bases between. The CDR3 consists of 16 residues. Generated by immunoSEQ multiplex PCR, the TCRdb table keeps only in-frame clones and is missing some. The sample includes some 60,000 clones, approximately 90% of them seen just once. V usage is TRBV4-3 and J usage is TRBJ1-2; tentatively, D is TRBD1 (6 bases). Sequenced here: CD4+ T cells from peripheral blood mononuclear cells, sampled in the first trimester of pregnancy. The TCR was taken from a female donor with multiple sclerosis, enrolled in a pregnancy study. The CDR3 DNA reads as TGCGCCAGCAGCCAAGTTCCCGGGGGGGCCAGGAGAAGCTACACCTTC. This gives the protein CASSQVPGGARRSYTF.